Listed below are T cell receptor beta chains from one sample, sequenced in a study of cytomegalovirus exposure and HLA in healthy donors. Some clones are missing from TCRdb's copy, which holds only in-frame ones; the method was immunoSEQ multiplex PCR. This table has about 120,000 clones, approximately 80% appearing once. Sequencing input: PBMCs. The receptors come from a woman aged 18-35 years in good health and CMV-seronegative. CDR3s include the opening cysteine and the closing phenylalanine or tryptophan. The order of the fields is J gene, V gene, CDR3 protein.

>TRBJ2-1|TRBV10-1
CASSELAGGIEQFF
>TRBJ1-2|TRBV19
CASSAGVYGYTF
>TRBJ1-3|TRBV19
CASRRTFSGNTIYF
>TRBJ1-2|TRBV25-1
CASSPMGAFNYGYTF
>TRBJ1-5|TRBV7-2
CASSLGGQGPPYSNQPQHF
>TRBJ2-3|TRBV5-4
CASRQGLAGGSTDTQYF
>TRBJ1-5|TRBV7-2
CASSQNPTRLNQPQHF
>TRBJ2-3|TRBV14
CASSLWDRSSTDTQYF
>TRBJ2-3|TRBV28
CASSFLRSTQYF
>TRBJ2-2|TRBV5-1
CASSLGFGGTGPGELFF
>TRBJ2-7|TRBV6-1
CASSDIGTGGPYEQYF
>TRBJ1-5|TRBV5-1
CASSPGQGGYSNQPQHF
>TRBJ2-5|TRBV19
CASSSVGGLARETQYF
>TRBJ1-5|TRBV6-1
CATYPGSNQPQHF
>TRBJ2-1|TRBV6-1
CASSPTPHSSNEQFF
>TRBJ2-1|TRBV5-1
CASSPGTYNEQFF
>TRBJ1-5|TRBV6-5
CASRPREGRHQPQHF
>TRBJ2-7|TRBV6-5
CASSPYASGSYEQYF
>TRBJ1-2|TRBV5-1
CASSLARVDYGYTF
>TRBJ1-5|TRBV6-5
CASRQGRGNQPQHF
>TRBJ1-2|TRBV9
CASSPRTGRLDGYTF
>TRBJ1-2|TRBV6-4
CASNSGQGRIDGYTF
>TRBJ1-1|TRBV7-6
CASSLSAGANTEAFF
>TRBJ2-7|TRBV6-6
CASNPGATYYEQYF
>TRBJ1-1|TRBV30
CAWSPQGNTEAFF
>TRBJ1-1|TRBV5-1
CASSLEQGNTEAFF
>TRBJ1-1|TRBV5-1
CASSPAGRGNTEAFF
>TRBJ2-3|TRBV28
CAGSTSHNSDTQYF
>TRBJ2-1|TRBV6-1
CASSETGTGGNEQFF
>TRBJ2-2|TRBV19
CASRTSTRDTGELFF
>TRBJ2-7|TRBV6-5
CASSGQHYEQYF
>TRBJ1-2|TRBV2
CASRAQGARNYGYTF
>TRBJ2-1|TRBV5-6
CASSLSANEQFF
>TRBJ1-4|TRBV28
CASGDRVPEKLFF
>TRBJ1-4|TRBV9
CASSPSFATNEKLFF
>TRBJ2-7|TRBV12-5
CASGQPPGESSYEQYF
>TRBJ1-2|TRBV5-4
CASSLDSRRVNYGYTF
>TRBJ2-6|TRBV9
CASSVELGVKQSSGANGLTF
>TRBJ1-2|TRBV30
CASSRGPGIITF
>TRBJ1-1|TRBV5-1
CASRISTGNTEAFF
>TRBJ2-7|TRBV4-1
CASSPSSAGGPYEQYF
>TRBJ1-2|TRBV6-1
CASSEQGSASF
>TRBJ2-7|TRBV4-1
CASSQDPGLPYEQYF
>TRBJ2-3|TRBV30
CAWSVGGLQDTQYF
>TRBJ2-5|TRBV19
CASSIVAGRDQETQYF
>TRBJ2-2|TRBV9
CASSVAGGPGELFF
>TRBJ2-6|TRBV7-3
CASSSSSSGANVLTF
>TRBJ2-7|TRBV14
CASSPTNSGSYEQYF
>TRBJ2-5|TRBV15
CATSRDNEAPQETQYF
>TRBJ1-4|TRBV27
CASSSWTNEKLFF
>TRBJ2-7|TRBV6-5
CASSEFSASEQYF
>TRBJ1-2|TRBV4-2
CASSQAGAGQGYTF
>TRBJ2-3|TRBV4-3
CASSQDQDTQYF
>TRBJ2-7|TRBV5-1
CASSSTGQGRYEQYF